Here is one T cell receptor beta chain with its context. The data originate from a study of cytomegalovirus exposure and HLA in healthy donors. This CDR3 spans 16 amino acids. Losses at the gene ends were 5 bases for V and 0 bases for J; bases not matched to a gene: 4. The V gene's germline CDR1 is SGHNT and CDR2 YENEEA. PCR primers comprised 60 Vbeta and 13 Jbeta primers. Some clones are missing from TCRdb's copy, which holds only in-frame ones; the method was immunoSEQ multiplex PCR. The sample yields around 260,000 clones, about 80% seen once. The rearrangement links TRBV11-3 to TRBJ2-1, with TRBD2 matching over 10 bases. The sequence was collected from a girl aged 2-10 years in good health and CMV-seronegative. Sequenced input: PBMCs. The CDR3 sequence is CASSISGGPSYNEQFF. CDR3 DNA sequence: TGTGCCAGCAGCATTAGCGGGGGGCCCTCCTACAATGAGCAGTTCTTC. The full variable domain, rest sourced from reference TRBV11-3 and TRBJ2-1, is EAGVVQSPRYKIIEKKQPVAFWCNPISGHNTLYWYLQNLGQGPELLIRYENEEAVDDSQLPKDRFSAERLKGVDSTLKIQPAELGDSAVYLCASSISGGPSYNEQFFGPGTRLTVL.